This TCR beta chain stems from a study of blood T cells in healthy people across ages. Germline values: CDR1 MNHNS, CDR2 SASEGT. CDR3 length: 14 residues. V lost 3 bases and J lost 8; bases outside the gene matches: 9. Each sample provided at least 5 micrograms of extracted total RNA. A sample-barcoded 5' primer and a J-beta primer mix were used in a second PCR of roughly 7 to 11 cycles. Each CDR3 protein is one row after TCRdb ran MiXCR on the 5' RACE reads. The sample lists some 1,500,000 distinct CDR3 sequences; 35% to 45% were seen once. As regards this clonotype: Its target is unknown.

Study-wide points: Naive T cell percentage strongly correlated with TCR beta diversity.

This receptor was obtained from a woman between 18 and 29 years old in good health. This rearrangement joins TRBV6-1 to TRBJ1-2; TRBD1 matches 7 bases. Sequenced input: blood. CDR3 region: CASSETGRDEGYTF. The CDR3 DNA reads TGTGCCAGCAGTGAGACAGGGAGGGACGAAGGCTACACCTTC.